These 18 T cell receptor beta chains were sequenced from one sample in a study of spatial heterogeneity in lung cancer. From the 5' RACE reads, TCRdb called clonotypes with MiXCR, one entry per CDR3 protein. In the table there are tens of thousands of distinct CDR3 sequences, roughly 12% of which are singletons. Time point: sample taken at primary tumor resection. The material was PBMCs, obtained at surgery. Receptor source: a male donor with early-stage non-small cell lung cancer.

The rearrangement uses TRBV7-6 and TRBJ2-1; D not certain. Germline assignment: CDR1 SGHVS and CDR2 FNYEAQ. Trimming took 0 bases from V and 7 from J, leaving 13 bases between them. The CDR3 loop spans 15 amino acids. The CDR3 region is CASSLASIRLNEQFF. Written as DNA, the CDR3 is TGTGCCAGCAGCTTAGCGAGTATTAGGTTGAATGAGCAGTTCTTC.

This clonotype was recorded a few times. This chain links TRBV29-1 with TRBJ2-1; TRBD1 or TRBD2 may be the D gene (6 bases each). Trimming shortened V by 2 bases and J by 5 bases, and 16 bases separated the two germline ends. Germline values: CDR1 SQVTM, CDR2 ANQGSEA. The CDR3 loop spans 15 amino acids. DNA of the CDR3: TGCAGCGTTGAATATCCCGCGGAGGGGGACAATGAGCAGTTCTTC. This encodes CSVEYPAEGDNEQFF.

By share of the sample, this clonotype is medium-sized. V gene TRBV7-2 combines with J gene TRBJ2-1; D is ambiguous. The germline CDR1 and CDR2 sequences are SGHTA and FQGNSA. The CDR3 runs 15 residues. Trimming shortened V by 4 bases and J by 0 bases, and 10 bases separated the two germline ends. The CDR3 region has the DNA TGTGCCAGCAGCTCACTCCCGAGCTCCTACAATGAGCAGTTCTTC. This codes for CASSSLPSSYNEQFF.

This clonotype was observed a handful of times. The J gene is TRBJ1-1, the V gene TRBV12-3 or TRBV12-4; D unresolved. V gave up 5 bases and J gave up 6 bases, with 10 bases separating them. CDR3 length: 12 amino acids. The CDR3 loop is CASSPSGAEAFF. CDR3 coding DNA: TGTGCCAGCAGTCCTAGCGGCGCTGAAGCTTTCTTT.

The table lists this clonotype with many counts. The chain uses TRBV7-9 and TRBJ2-2; D unclear. Trimming removed 8 bases from V and 2 bases from J, with 12 bases in between. Germline CDR1 and CDR2: SEHNR and FQNEAQ (reference sequence). CDR3 size: 14 residues. CDR3: CASLRSSNTGELFF. Here the CDR3 DNA reads TGTGCCAGCCTCAGATCCAGTAACACCGGGGAGCTGTTTTTT.

The chain has TRBV5-1 and TRBJ2-5; tentatively, D is TRBD1 (7 bases). The length of the CDR3 is 14 residues. With 3 bases removed from V and 1 base from J, the gap between germline ends came to 10 bases. The V gene's germline CDR1 is SGHRS and CDR2 YFSETQ. The CDR3 DNA reads TGCGCCAGCAGCTGGCAGGGGGGCCAAGAGACCCAGTACTTC. Encoded protein: CASSWQGGQETQYF. Full variable domain (rest looked up from reference TRBV5-1 and TRBJ2-5): KAGVTQTPRYLIKTRGQQVTLSCSPISGHRSVSWYQQTPGQGLQFLFEYFSETQRNKGNFPGRFSGRQFSNSRSEMNVSTLELGDSALYLCASSWQGGQETQYFGPGTRLLVL.

The rearrangement joins TRBV7-8 to TRBJ1-3; D remains ambiguous. CDR3 length equals 11 residues. Germline-derived CDR1 and CDR2 are SGHVS and FQNEAQ. The V gene lost 6 bases and the J gene lost 2 bases, with 2 bases spanning the gap. This chain's CDR3 is CASSPGNTIYF. The CDR3 DNA reads as TGTGCCAGCAGTCCTGGAAACACCATATATTTT.

V is TRBV29-1 and J is TRBJ2-7; 9 bases fit TRBD1. Germline V gene data show CDR1 as SQVTM and CDR2 as ANQGSEA. The CDR3 length is 11 residues. Trimming took 6 bases from V and 7 from J; bases not matched to a gene: 4. The CDR3 DNA reads TGCAGCGTGGGGACAGGGATTGAGCAGTACTTC. Amino acid sequence: CSVGTGIEQYF.

This clonotype has at least ten counts. The rearrangement links TRBV7-9 to TRBJ2-3; unclear D gene. Germline values: CDR1 SEHNR, CDR2 FQNEAQ (reference sequence). The V end lost 4 bases, the J end lost 6 bases, and 8 bases lay between the germline ends. The CDR3 runs 12 residues. The chain's CDR3 is CASSYAVDTQYF. CDR3 DNA sequence: TGTGCCAGCAGCTACGCTGTGGATACGCAGTATTTT.

V gene TRBV7-3 combines with J gene TRBJ2-1; D is perhaps TRBD1 or TRBD2 (5 bases each). V was cut by 8 bases and J by 0 bases, with 14 bases left in between. CDR3 length: 15 amino acids. From germline, CDR1 is SGHTA and CDR2 FQGTGA. The DNA for the CDR3 is TGTGCCAGCTCCTGGGGCGGGCTCTCCTACAATGAGCAGTTCTTC. It codes for CASSWGGLSYNEQFF. Looking up the rest from reference TRBV7-3 and TRBJ2-1 gives the full variable domain: GAGVSQTPSNKVTEKGKYVELRCDPISGHTALYWYRQSLGQGPEFLIYFQGTGAADDSGLPNDRFFAVRPEGSVSTLKIQRTERGDSAVYLCASSWGGLSYNEQFFGPGTRLTVL.

This clonotype was seen more than once but under ten times. This chain connects TRBV20-1 to TRBJ2-4, with 10 bases aligning to TRBD2. The CDR3 covers 16 residues. Germline CDR1 DFQATT, CDR2 SNEGSKA (reference sequence). Trimming took 1 base from V and 3 from J; bases not matched to a gene: 6. The CDR3 nucleotides are TGCAGTGCTAGAGCTCCTAGCGGGAGCGGCAAAAACATTCAGTACTTC. Its translation: CSARAPSGSGKNIQYF.

As regards this clonotype: At one end the junction does not follow the germline gene, possibly because of a read error. The chain joins TRBV12-3 or TRBV12-4 to TRBJ2-3; 11 bases are shared with TRBD2. The CDR3 runs to 12 residues. Here the CDR3 DNA reads TGTGCCGGAGCGACTAGCGGGGATATGCAGTATTTT. Its translation: CAGATSGDMQYF.

V gene TRBV7-2 combines with J gene TRBJ2-2; 7 positions agree with TRBD2. Germline CDR1 SGHTA, CDR2 FQGNSA. The CDR3 has 13 residues. With V trimmed by 6 bases and J by 14 bases, 12 bases remained unmatched. CDR3 protein: CASRESRGVALFF. In DNA form, the CDR3 reads TGTGCCAGCAGGGAAAGCCGGGGGGTGGCACTGTTTTTT.

Only a few counts were recorded for this clonotype. The chain uses TRBV28 and TRBJ2-1, with 16 bases lining up with TRBD2. Germline V gene data show CDR1 as MDHEN and CDR2 as SYDVKM. V shed 6 bases and J 9 bases; nucleotides not matched to a gene: 11. The CDR3 runs 17 residues. CDR3 nucleotides: TGTGCCAGCAGACCGGGACTAGCGGGAGGGCCGTGGAGTGAGCAGTTCTTC. It is translated as CASRPGLAGGPWSEQFF.

This clonotype has only a few counts. The chain carries TRBV7-9 and TRBJ1-6, with no clear D. Trimming removed 7 bases at V and 6 bases at J, with 13 bases between. The CDR3 is made up of 14 amino acids. CDR1 and CDR2 from the germline V gene are SEHNR and FQNEAQ (reference sequence). The CDR3 is CASTNGESNSPLHF. The CDR3 region has the DNA TGTGCCAGCACCAATGGGGAAAGTAATTCACCCCTCCACTTT.

The CDR3 DNA is TGTGCCACCAGCCCTCGCCGCCCGGGGAACACCGGGGAGCTGTTTTTT. Protein product: CATSPRRPGNTGELFF. The chain recombines TRBV15 with TRBJ2-2; D is undetermined. Trimming removed 5 bases at V and 1 base at J, with 14 bases between. The germline gives CDR1 LNHNV, CDR2 YYDKDF (reference sequence). The CDR3 consists of 16 residues.

This clonotype qualifies as medium-sized (0.01 to 0.1%). This chain connects TRBV5-6 to TRBJ2-3, with D hard to call. Trimming cost V 0 bases and J 2 bases, with 7 bases left between them. CDR3 size: 14 residues. Germline values: CDR1 SGHDT, CDR2 YYEEEE. CDR3 sequence: CASSLGADTDTQYF. CDR3 DNA: TGTGCCAGCAGCTTGGGGGCTGACACAGATACGCAGTATTTT.

Many counts were recorded for this clonotype. Written as DNA, the CDR3 is TGTGCCAGCAGTTTAGCCCGGGACGCCCTTGTAGATACGCAGTATTTT. It is translated as CASSLARDALVDTQYF. This chain uses TRBV28 with TRBJ2-3; D might be TRBD1 or TRBD2, each matching 5 bases. There are 16 residues in the CDR3. Germline-derived CDR1 and CDR2 are MDHEN and SYDVKM. Trimming removed 2 bases at V and 5 bases at J, with 17 bases between.